This T cell receptor beta chain appears in the sequencing data of a study of CD8 T cells in Susac syndrome. V was cut by 3 bases and J by 4 bases, with 7 bases left in between. The CDR3 has 13 amino acids. Per the germline V gene, CDR1 is SNHLY and CDR2 is FYNNEI. Random hexamers were used to reverse transcribe 0.5 to 1 ug of RNA. Amplification of TCR beta CDR3 by immunoSEQ multiplex PCR spanned 54 Vbeta and 13 Jbeta. TCRdb recomputed calls from the immunoSEQ multiplex PCR reads with MiXCR, one row per CDR3 protein. The table has around 200,000 distinct CDR3 sequences, roughly 94% seen once. Sequencing was carried out using CD4+ T cells from PBMCs. This sequence was found in a human donor with multiple sclerosis. V and J are TRBV2 and TRBJ1-5; D is unclear. The CDR3 loop reads CASSESPNQPQHF. The CDR3 DNA is TGTGCCAGCAGTGAGTCTCCTAATCAGCCCCAGCATTTT.